These 10 T cell receptor beta chains were all obtained from the same sample, sequenced in a study of Ad26.COV2.S vaccination and SARS-CoV-2 variants. Treatment meaning: around 19 received Ad26.COV2.S at low or high dose, single or two shots; 5 received placebo; per-sample allocation not given. Each sample was drawn 63 days after the first injection (of vaccine or placebo). Assay: immunoSEQ multiplex PCR; the TCRdb copy retains only in-frame clones and omits some. The repertoire has some 500,000 clones, roughly 89% of them found once; the top ten carry about 2.4%. The material was peripheral blood, obtained in a trial of Ad26.COV2.S vaccine versus placebo. The receptors here all came from a person aged 18-60 years who received the Ad26.COV2.S COVID-19 vaccine or a placebo.

This sequence joins TRBV15 and TRBJ2-7; weak D call: TRBD2 (6 bases). Trimming shortened V by 0 bases and J by 7 bases, and 16 bases separated the two germline ends. Germline-derived CDR1 and CDR2 are LNHNV and YYDKDF (reference sequence). CDR3 length: 15 amino acids. The CDR3 protein is CATSRDGSYQDEQYV. CDR3 DNA: TGTGCCACCAGCAGAGACGGGAGTTATCAGGATGAGCAGTACGTC.

The genes are TRBV5-4 and TRBJ1-3; TRBD1 is a possible D gene (5 bases). The germline V gene encodes CDR1 SGHNT and CDR2 YYREEE (reference sequence). The CDR3 spans 14 residues. V gave up 4 bases and J gave up 4 bases, with 12 bases separating them. The CDR3 region has the DNA TGTGCCAGCAGCCGTTGGGACGGGGGAAACACCATATATTTT. Translated, it gives CASSRWDGGNTIYF.

The V and J genes are TRBV20-1 and TRBJ2-7; D perhaps matches TRBD2 (6 bases). The CDR3 runs 13 residues. Between the trimmed V and J ends, which lost 3 bases and 7 bases, there was a span of 16 bases. Germline loops: CDR1 DFQATT, CDR2 SNEGSKA (reference sequence). As DNA, the CDR3 is TGCAGTGCTAGTCGGTACCCCCGGGGGGAGCAGTACGTC. It encodes CSASRYPRGEQYV.

The rearrangement joins TRBV12-5 to TRBJ1-4; D not certain. In germline, CDR1 is LGHNT, CDR2 FRNRAP. The CDR3 runs to 13 residues. V was trimmed by 3 bases and J by 8 bases, leaving 10 bases between them. CDR3 protein: CASGLILGEKLFF. The CDR3 nucleotides are TGTGCTAGTGGTTTAATTTTGGGGGAAAAACTGTTTTTT.

The chain carries TRBV7-9 and TRBJ2-5; D assignment may be TRBD1 or TRBD2 (5 bases each). Germline V gives CDR1 SEHNR, CDR2 FQNEAQ (reference sequence). Trimming stripped 5 bases from V and 1 base from J, with 11 bases between. The CDR3 covers 14 residues. As DNA, the CDR3 is TGTGCCAGCAGCACTACAGGAGGCCAAGAGACCCAGTACTTC. The encoded protein is CASSTTGGQETQYF. Looking up the rest from reference TRBV7-9 and TRBJ2-5 gives the full variable domain: DTGVSQNPRHKITKRGQNVTFRCDPISEHNRLYWYRQTLGQGPEFLTYFQNEAQLEKSRLLSDRFSAERPKGSFSTLEIQRTEQGDSAMYLCASSTTGGQETQYFGPGTRLLVL.

This clone appeared once. CDR3 sequence: CASRRDTWTSEAFF. In DNA, the CDR3 is TGTGCCAGCAGACGGGACACTTGGACTTCTGAAGCTTTCTTT. The chain is built from TRBV7-3 and TRBJ1-1; possibly TRBD1 for D (6 bases). The V end was cut by 6 bases, the J end by 6 bases, with 17 bases between. CDR3 length: 14 residues. CDR1 SGHTA and CDR2 FQGTGA come from the germline V gene.

The J gene is TRBJ2-7, the V gene TRBV5-6, with D perhaps TRBD1 or TRBD2 (6 bases each). The CDR3 runs 13 residues. Germline V gene lookup returns CDR1 SGHDT and CDR2 YYEEEE. Trimming stripped 5 bases from V and 4 bases from J, with 13 bases between. The CDR3 spells CASRSGGTYEQYF. The CDR3 bases are TGTGCCAGCAGATCCGGGGGCACGTACGAGCAGTACTTC.

The sample holds one count of this clone. The V call is TRBV9, the J call TRBJ2-6; D is unclear. The V gene's germline CDR1 is SGDLS and CDR2 YYNGEE. The CDR3 has 15 residues. The ends were cut back, 3 bases at V and 0 bases at J, with 7 bases in the middle. The chain's CDR3 is CASSGDYSGANVLTF. The CDR3 DNA reads TGTGCCAGCAGCGGTGATTACTCTGGGGCCAACGTCCTGACTTTC.

This chain links TRBV19 with TRBJ1-2; D gene ambiguous. This CDR3 region has 12 residues. Germline V lookup: CDR1 LNHDA, CDR2 SQIVND (reference sequence). The germline V and J ends were trimmed by 11 bases and 4 bases, with 14 bases remaining between them. The CDR3 here is CAASFGFYGYTF. In DNA form, the CDR3 reads TGTGCCGCCTCTTTCGGGTTCTATGGCTACACCTTC.

The rearrangement links TRBV6-2 or TRBV6-3 to TRBJ2-7; no clear D gene. CDR3 size: 14 residues. V gave up 2 bases and J gave up 5 bases, with 13 bases separating them. CDR1 is MNHEY, CDR2 SVGEGT, per germline. The CDR3 nucleotides read TGTGCCAGCAGTTACAGCGCCCGCTGGGACGAGCAGTACTTC. Its translation: CASSYSARWDEQYF.